This T cell receptor (beta chain) was sequenced for a study of T cell repertoires in cytomegalovirus infection (dated by TCRdb to the late 2010s). Background on the whole study: Because public TCR beta signatures pointed to carriage of CMV infection together with the matching HLA type, the HLA type of each donor mattered for the analysis.

TCRdb lists the instrument as Illumina HiSeq 1500. TCRdb reprocessed the public reads (quality trimming at Q25 with fastp, clone calling with MiXCR) and kept in-frame beta chains. Rows merge per CDR3 protein into single entries with the most common DNA and genes. In all, the sample holds some 390,000 distinct CDR3 sequences, and around a sixth of those were seen once. The ten largest clones add up to roughly 8.7% of the sample. V is reduced by 2 bases and J by 4 bases, leaving a spacing of 8 bases between them. CDR3 length: 13 amino acids, cysteine to phenylalanine. Only CDR3 DNA is held: 39 bases, read in frame from base 1. CDR1 and CDR2, per the germline V gene, are LGHNT and FRNRAP. Overall study outcomes, separate from this receptor: Cumulative frequency of public TCR beta family members discriminated carriers of CMV infection plus the relevant HLA type in this cohort and an independent roughly 330-donor cohort. The ex vivo response was dominated by HLA-C-restricted CMV-specific TCR beta clonotypes, which also provided the single most frequent clonotype in two of eight donors.

This clonotype was found a few times. Its antigen is currently not known. Base-call qualities are not available, and no considerably larger clone is one nucleotide away. The rearranged chain carries TRBV12-5 and TRBJ1-2; the D gene is not confidently resolved. This TCR was sampled from a human donor in good health (CMV status not recorded). Some clones in this sample may be carry-over from other donors' samples. Source material: PBMCs. The CDR3 in this case is CASGLMGLYGYTF. The base sequence is TGTGCTAGTGGTTTGATGGGCCTCTATGGCTACACCTTC. The variable domain in full, with residues beyond the CDR3 obtained from the reference TRBV12-5 and TRBJ1-2 genes, is DARVTQTPRHKVTEMGQEVTMRCQPILGHNTVFWYRQTMMQGLELLAYFRNRAPLDDSGMPKDRFSAEMPDATLATLKIQPSEPRDSAVYFCASGLMGLYGYTFGSGTRLTVV.